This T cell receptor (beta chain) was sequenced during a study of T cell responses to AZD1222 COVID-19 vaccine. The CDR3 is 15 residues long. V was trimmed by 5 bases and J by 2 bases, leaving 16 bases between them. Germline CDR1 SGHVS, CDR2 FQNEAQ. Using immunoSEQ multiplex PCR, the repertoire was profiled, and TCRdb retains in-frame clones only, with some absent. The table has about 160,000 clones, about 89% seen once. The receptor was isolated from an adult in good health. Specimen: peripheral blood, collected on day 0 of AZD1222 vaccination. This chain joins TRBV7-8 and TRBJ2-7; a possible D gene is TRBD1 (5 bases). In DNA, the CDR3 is TGTGCCAGCAGCAAGGCCCGTGAAGGGGCCTACGAGCAGTACTTC. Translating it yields CASSKAREGAYEQYF.